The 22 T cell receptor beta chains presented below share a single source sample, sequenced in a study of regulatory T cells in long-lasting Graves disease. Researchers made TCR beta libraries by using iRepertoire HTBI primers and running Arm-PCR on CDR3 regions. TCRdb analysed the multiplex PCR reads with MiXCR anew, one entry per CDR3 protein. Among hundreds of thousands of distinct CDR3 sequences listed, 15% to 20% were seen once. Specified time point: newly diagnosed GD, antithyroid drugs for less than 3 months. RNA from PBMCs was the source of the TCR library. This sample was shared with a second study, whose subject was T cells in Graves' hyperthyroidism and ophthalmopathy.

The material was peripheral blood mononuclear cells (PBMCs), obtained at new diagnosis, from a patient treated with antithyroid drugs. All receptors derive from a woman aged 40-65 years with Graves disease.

CDR3 bases: TGCGCCAGCAGCCAAGGGGAGGGGCGAGATTCACCCCTCCACTTT. Its protein is CASSQGEGRDSPLHF. V is TRBV4-1 and J is TRBJ1-6; D is possibly TRBD1 (5 bases). V dropped 1 base and J dropped 8 bases, with 12 bases sitting between them. Germline V gene lookup returns CDR1 MGHRA and CDR2 YSYEKL. The CDR3 is made up of 15 amino acids.

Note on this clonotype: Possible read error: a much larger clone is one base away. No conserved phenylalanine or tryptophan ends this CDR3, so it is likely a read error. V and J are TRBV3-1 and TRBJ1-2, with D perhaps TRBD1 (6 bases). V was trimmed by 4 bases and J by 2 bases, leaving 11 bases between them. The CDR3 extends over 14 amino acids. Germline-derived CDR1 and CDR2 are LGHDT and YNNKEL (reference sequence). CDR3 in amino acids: CASSPRDKNYGYTS. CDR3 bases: TGTGCCAGCAGCCCCCGGGACAAAAACTATGGCTACACCTCC.

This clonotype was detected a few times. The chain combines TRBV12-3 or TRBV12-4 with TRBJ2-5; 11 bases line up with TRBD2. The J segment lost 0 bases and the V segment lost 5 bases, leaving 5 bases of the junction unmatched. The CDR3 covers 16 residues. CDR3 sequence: CASSRLAGGNQETQYF. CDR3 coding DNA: TGTGCCAGCAGTCGCCTAGCGGGGGGAAACCAAGAGACCCAGTACTTC.

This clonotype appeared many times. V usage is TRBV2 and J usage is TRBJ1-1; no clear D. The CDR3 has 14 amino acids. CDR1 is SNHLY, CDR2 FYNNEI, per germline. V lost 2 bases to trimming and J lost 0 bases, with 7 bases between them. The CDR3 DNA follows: TGTGCCAGCAGTGAAATCAATATGAACACTGAAGCTTTCTTT. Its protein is CASSEINMNTEAFF.

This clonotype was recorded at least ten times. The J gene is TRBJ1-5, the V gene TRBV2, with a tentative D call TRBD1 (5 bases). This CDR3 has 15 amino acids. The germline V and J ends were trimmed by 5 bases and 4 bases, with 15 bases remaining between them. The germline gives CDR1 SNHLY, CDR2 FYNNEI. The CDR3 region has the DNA TGTGCCAGCAGTCCTATCTACAGGTCGAATCAGCCCCAGCATTTT. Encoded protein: CASSPIYRSNQPQHF.

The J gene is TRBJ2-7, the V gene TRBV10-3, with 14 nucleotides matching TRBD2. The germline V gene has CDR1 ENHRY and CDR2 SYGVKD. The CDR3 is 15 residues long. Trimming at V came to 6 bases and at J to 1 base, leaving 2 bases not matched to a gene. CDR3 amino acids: CAIRGLAGDSYEQYF. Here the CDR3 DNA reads TGTGCCATCAGGGGACTAGCGGGGGATTCCTACGAGCAGTACTTC.

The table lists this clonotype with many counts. The CDR3 nucleotides read TGTGCCAGCAGTTTAACTCCAGGGGCTCAGCCCCAGCATTTT. It is translated as CASSLTPGAQPQHF. The rearrangement uses TRBV12-3 or TRBV12-4 and TRBJ1-5, with TRBD1 as a possible D gene (6 bases). This CDR3 has 14 amino acids. V was clipped by 2 bases and J by 6 bases, with 11 bases between them.

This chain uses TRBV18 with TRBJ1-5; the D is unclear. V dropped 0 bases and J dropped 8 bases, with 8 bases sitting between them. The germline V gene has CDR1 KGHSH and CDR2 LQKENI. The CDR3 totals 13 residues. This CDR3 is CASSPPFREPQHF. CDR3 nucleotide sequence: TGTGCCAGCTCACCACCGTTTAGGGAGCCCCAGCATTTT.

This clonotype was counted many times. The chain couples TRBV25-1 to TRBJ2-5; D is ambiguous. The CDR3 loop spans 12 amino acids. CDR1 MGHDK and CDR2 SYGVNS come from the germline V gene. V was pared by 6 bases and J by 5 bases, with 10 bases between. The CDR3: CASSPWLETQYF. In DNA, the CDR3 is TGTGCCAGCAGCCCCTGGTTGGAGACCCAGTACTTC.

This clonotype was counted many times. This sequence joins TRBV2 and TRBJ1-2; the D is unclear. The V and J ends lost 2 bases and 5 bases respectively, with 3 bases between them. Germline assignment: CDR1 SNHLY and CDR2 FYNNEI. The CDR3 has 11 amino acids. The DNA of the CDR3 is TGTGCCAGCAGTGAATTATATGGCTACACCTTC. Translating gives CASSELYGYTF.

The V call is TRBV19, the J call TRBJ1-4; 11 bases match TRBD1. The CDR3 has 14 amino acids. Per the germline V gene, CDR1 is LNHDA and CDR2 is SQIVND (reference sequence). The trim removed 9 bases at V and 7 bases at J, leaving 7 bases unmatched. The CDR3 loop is CASPSGQGAEKLFF. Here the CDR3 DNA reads TGTGCCAGCCCCTCCGGACAGGGGGCTGAAAAACTGTTTTTT.

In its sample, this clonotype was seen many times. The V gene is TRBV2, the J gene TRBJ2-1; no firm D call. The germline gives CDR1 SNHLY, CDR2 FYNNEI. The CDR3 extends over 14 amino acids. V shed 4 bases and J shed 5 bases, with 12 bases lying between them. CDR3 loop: CASSGSAGHNEQFF. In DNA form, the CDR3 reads TGTGCCAGCAGTGGTTCCGCAGGTCACAATGAGCAGTTCTTC.

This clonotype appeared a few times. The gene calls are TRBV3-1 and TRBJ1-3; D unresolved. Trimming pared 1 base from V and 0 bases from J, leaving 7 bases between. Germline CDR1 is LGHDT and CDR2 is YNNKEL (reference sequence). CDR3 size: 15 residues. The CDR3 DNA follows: TGTGCCAGCAGCCAAGGCAGTAGCTCTGGAAACACCATATATTTT. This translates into CASSQGSSSGNTIYF.

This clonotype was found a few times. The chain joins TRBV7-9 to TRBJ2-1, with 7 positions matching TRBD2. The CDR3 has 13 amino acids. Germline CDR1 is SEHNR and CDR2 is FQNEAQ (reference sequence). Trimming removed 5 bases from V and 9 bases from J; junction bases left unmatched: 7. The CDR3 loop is CASSAIPGGEQFF. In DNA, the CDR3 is TGTGCCAGCAGCGCCATACCGGGGGGTGAGCAGTTCTTC. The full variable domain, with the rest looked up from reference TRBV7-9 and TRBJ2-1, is DTGVSQNPRHKITKRGQNVTFRCDPISEHNRLYWYRQTLGQGPEFLTYFQNEAQLEKSRLLSDRFSAERPKGSFSTLEIQRTEQGDSAMYLCASSAIPGGEQFFGPGTRLTVL.

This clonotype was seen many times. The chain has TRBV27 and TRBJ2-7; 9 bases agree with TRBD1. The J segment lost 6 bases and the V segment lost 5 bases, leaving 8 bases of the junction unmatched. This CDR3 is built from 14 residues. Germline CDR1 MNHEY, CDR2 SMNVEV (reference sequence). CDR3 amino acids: CASSAGTGKGEQYF. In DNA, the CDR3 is TGTGCCAGCAGTGCGGGGACAGGGAAGGGCGAGCAGTACTTC.

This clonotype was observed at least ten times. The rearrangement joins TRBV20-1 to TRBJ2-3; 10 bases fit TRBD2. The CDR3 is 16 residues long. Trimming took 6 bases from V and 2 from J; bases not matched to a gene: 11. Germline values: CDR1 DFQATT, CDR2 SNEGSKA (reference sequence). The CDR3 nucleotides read TGCAGTGCCCCGAAATGGACTAGCGGCTACACAGATACGCAGTATTTT. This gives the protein CSAPKWTSGYTDTQYF.

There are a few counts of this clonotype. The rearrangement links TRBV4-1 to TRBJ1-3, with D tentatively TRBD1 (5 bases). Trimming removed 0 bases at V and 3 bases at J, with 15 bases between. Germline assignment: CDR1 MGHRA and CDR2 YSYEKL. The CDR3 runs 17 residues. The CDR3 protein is CASSQDNARADGNTIYF. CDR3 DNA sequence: TGCGCCAGCAGCCAAGATAATGCCAGGGCGGATGGAAACACCATATATTTT.

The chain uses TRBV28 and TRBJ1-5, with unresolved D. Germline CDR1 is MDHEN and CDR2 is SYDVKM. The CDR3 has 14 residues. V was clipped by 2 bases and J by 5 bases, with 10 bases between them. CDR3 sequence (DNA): TGTGCCAGCAGTTTAGGTTTTGCGGATCAGCCCCAGCATTTT. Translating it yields CASSLGFADQPQHF.

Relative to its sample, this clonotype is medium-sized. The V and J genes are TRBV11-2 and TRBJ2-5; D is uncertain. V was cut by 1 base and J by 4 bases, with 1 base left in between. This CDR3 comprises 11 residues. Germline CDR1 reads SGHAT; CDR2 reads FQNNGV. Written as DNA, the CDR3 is TGTGCCAGCAGCTTAGGAGAGACCCAGTACTTC. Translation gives CASSLGETQYF.

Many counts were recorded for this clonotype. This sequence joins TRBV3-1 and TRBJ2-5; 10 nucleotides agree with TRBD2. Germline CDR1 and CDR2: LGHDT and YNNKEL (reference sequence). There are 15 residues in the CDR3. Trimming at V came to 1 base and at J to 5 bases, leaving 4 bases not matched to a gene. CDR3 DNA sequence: TGTGCCAGCAGCCAAGGACTAGCGGGCGGGGAGACCCAGTACTTC. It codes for CASSQGLAGGETQYF.

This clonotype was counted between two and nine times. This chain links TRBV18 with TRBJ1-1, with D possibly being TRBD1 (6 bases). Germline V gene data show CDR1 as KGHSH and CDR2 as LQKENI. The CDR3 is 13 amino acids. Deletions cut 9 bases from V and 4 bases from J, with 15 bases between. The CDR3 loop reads CASKQGSGTEAFF. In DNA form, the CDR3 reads TGTGCCAGTAAACAGGGTTCGGGCACTGAAGCTTTCTTT.

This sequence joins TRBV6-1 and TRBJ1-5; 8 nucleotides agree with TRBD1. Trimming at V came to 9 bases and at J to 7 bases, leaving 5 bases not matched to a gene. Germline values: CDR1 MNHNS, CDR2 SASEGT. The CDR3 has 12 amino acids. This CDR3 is CARGQGLQPQHF. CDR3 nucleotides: TGTGCCAGAGGACAGGGATTACAGCCCCAGCATTTT.